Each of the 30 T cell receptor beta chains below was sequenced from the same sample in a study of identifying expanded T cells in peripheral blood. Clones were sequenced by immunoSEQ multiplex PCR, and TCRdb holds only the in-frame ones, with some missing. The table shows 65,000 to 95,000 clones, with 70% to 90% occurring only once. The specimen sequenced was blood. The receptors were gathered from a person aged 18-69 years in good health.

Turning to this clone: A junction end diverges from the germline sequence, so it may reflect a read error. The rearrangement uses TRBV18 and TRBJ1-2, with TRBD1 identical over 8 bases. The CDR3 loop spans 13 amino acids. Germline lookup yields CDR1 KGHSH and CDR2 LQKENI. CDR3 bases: TGTGCCAGTTCACCGGACAGGGACTATGGCTACACCTTC. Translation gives CASSPDRDYGYTF.

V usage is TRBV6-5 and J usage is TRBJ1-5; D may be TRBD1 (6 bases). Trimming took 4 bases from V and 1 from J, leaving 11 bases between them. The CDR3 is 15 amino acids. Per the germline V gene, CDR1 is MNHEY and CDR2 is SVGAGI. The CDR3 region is CASSSGVRSNQPQHF. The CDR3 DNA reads TGTGCCAGCAGTTCAGGGGTGAGGAGCAATCAGCCCCAGCATTTT.

CDR3 sequence reads: CAWSRTGDPGNTIYF. The CDR3 bases are TGTGCCTGGAGTAGGACAGGGGACCCTGGAAACACCATATATTTT. This chain uses TRBV30 with TRBJ1-3, with 9 bases identical to TRBD1. CDR1 and CDR2 (germline): GTSNPN, SVGIG (reference sequence). The length of the CDR3 is 15 residues. With V trimmed by 2 bases and J by 2 bases, 4 bases remained unmatched.

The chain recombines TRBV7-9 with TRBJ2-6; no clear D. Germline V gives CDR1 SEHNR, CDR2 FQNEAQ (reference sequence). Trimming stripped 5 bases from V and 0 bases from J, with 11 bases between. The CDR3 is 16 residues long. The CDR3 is CASSPASFSGANVLTF. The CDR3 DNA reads TGTGCCAGCAGCCCAGCCTCCTTCTCTGGGGCCAACGTCCTGACTTTC.

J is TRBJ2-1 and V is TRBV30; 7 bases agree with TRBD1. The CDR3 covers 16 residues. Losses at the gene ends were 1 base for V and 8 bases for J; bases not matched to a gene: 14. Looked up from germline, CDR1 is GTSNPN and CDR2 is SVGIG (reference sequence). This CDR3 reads CAWSDPSGTANDEQFF. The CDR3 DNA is TGTGCCTGGAGTGACCCCTCCGGGACAGCAAACGATGAGCAGTTCTTC.

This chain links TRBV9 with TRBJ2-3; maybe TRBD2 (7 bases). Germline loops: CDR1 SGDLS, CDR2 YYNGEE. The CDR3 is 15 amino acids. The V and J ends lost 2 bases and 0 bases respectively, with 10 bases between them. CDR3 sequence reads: CASSVGGASTDTQYF. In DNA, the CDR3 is TGTGCCAGCAGCGTGGGGGGGGCCAGCACAGATACGCAGTATTTT.

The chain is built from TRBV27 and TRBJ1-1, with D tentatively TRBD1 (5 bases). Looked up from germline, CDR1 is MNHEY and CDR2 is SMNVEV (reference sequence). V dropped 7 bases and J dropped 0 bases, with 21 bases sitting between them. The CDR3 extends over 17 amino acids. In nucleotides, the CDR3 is TGTGCCAGCACTCTCACCCGGGGGGGAACAGTGAACACTGAAGCTTTCTTT. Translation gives CASTLTRGGTVNTEAFF.

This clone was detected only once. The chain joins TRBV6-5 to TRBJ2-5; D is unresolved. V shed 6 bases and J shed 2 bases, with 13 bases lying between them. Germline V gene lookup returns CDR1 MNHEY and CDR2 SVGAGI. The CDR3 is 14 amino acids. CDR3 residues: CASRHYRFQETQYF. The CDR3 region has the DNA TGTGCCAGCAGGCACTATAGGTTTCAAGAGACCCAGTACTTC.

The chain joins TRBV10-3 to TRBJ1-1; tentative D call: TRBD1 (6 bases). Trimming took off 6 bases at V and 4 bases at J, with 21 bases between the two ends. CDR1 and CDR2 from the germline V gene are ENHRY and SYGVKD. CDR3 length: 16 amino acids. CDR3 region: CAISGGRRGSATEAFF. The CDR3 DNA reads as TGTGCCATCAGCGGGGGACGCAGGGGTAGTGCCACTGAAGCTTTCTTT.

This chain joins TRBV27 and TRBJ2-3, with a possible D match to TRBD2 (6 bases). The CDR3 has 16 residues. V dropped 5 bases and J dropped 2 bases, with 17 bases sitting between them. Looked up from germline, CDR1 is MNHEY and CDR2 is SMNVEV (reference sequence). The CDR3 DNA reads TGTGCCAGCAGTCCCATGGGGCGGGGCCACACAGATACGCAGTATTTT. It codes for CASSPMGRGHTDTQYF.

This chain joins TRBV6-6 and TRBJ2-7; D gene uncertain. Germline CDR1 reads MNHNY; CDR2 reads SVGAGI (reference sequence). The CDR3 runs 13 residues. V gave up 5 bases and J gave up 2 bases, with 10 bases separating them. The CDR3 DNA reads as TGTGCCAGCAGTCATGGGCTAGCCTACGAGCAGTACTTC. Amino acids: CASSHGLAYEQYF.

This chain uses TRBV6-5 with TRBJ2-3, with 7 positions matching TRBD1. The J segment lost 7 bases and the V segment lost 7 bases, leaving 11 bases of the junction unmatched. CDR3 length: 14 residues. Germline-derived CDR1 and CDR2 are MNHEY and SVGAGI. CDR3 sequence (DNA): TGTGCCAGCACCCCTAAGACAGGGCCACATACGCAGTATTTT. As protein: CASTPKTGPHTQYF.

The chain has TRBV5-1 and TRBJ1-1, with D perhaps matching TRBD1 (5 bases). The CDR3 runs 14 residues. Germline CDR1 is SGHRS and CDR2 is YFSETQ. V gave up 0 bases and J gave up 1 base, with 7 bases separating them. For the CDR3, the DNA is TGCGCCAGCAGCTTGGAGGGGAGGAACACTGAAGCTTTCTTT. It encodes CASSLEGRNTEAFF.

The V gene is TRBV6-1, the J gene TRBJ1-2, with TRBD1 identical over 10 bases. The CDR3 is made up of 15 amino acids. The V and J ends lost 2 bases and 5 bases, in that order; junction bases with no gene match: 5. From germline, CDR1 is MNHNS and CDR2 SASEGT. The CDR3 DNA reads TGTGCCAGCAGTGAATTTTGGGGACAGGGGTATGGCTACACCTTC. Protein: CASSEFWGQGYGYTF.

As DNA, the CDR3 is TGTGCCAGCAGCTCATACAGGGGGCCAGATGAAGCTTTCTTT. It is translated as CASSSYRGPDEAFF. V gene TRBV5-4 combines with J gene TRBJ1-1; TRBD1 agrees at 9 bases. Losses at the gene ends were 3 bases for V and 7 bases for J; bases not matched to a gene: 7. The CDR3 loop spans 14 amino acids. Germline loops: CDR1 SGHNT, CDR2 YYREEE (reference sequence).

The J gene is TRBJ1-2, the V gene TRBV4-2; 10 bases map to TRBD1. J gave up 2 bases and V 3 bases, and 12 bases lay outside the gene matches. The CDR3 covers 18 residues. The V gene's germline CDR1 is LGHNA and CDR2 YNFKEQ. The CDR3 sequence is CASSQATGGVTLNYGYTF. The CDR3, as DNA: TGTGCCAGCAGCCAGGCGACAGGGGGCGTAACGTTGAACTATGGCTACACCTTC.

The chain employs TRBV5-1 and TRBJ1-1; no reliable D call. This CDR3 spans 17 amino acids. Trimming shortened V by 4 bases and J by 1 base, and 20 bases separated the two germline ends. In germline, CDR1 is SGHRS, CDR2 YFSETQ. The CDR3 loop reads CASSRSRSGGTNTEAFF. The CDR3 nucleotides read TGCGCCAGCAGCCGCAGTCGGTCAGGAGGAACGAACACTGAAGCTTTCTTT.

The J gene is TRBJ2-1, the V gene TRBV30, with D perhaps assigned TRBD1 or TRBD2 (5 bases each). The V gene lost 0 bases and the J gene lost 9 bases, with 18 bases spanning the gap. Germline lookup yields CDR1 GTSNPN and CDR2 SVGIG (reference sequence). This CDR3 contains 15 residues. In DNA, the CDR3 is TGTGCCTGGAGTGTACTCGTTAACAAGGGGAGTGAGCAGTTCTTC. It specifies CAWSVLVNKGSEQFF.

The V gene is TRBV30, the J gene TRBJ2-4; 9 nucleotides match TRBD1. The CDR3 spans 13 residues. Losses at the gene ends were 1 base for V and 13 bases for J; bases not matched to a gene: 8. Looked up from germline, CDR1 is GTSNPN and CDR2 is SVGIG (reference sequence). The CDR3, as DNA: TGTGCCTGGAGTGAAGGGACAGGGCTACTGCAGTACTTC. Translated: CAWSEGTGLLQYF.

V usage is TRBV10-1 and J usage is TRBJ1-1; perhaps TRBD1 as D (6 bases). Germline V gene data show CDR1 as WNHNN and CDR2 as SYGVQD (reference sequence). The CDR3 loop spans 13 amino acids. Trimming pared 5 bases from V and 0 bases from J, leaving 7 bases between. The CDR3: CASSRTVNTEAFF. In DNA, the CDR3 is TGCGCCAGCAGTCGGACAGTGAACACTGAAGCTTTCTTT.

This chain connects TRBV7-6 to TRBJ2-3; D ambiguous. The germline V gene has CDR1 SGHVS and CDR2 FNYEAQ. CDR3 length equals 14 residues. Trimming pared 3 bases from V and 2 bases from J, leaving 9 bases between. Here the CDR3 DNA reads TGTGCCAGCAGCTTCCAACAATTCACAGATACGCAGTATTTT. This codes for CASSFQQFTDTQYF.

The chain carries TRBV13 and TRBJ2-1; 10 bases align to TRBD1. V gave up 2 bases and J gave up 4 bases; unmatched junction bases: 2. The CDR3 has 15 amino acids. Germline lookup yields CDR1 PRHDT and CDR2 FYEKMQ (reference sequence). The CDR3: CASSLMGQGYNEQFF. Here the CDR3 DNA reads TGTGCCAGCAGCTTAATGGGACAGGGGTACAATGAGCAGTTCTTC.

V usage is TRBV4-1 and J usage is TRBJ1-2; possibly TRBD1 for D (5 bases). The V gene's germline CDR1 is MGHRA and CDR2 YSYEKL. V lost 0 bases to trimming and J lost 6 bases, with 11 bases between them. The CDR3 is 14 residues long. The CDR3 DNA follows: TGCGCCAGCAGCCAAGATCTATTAGGGGATGGCTACACCTTC. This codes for CASSQDLLGDGYTF.

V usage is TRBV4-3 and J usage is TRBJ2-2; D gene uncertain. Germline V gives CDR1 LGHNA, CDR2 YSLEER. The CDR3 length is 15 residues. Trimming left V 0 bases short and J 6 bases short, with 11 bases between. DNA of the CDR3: TGCGCCAGCAGCCAAGACAGGTGGATGGCCGGGGAGCTGTTTTTT. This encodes CASSQDRWMAGELFF.

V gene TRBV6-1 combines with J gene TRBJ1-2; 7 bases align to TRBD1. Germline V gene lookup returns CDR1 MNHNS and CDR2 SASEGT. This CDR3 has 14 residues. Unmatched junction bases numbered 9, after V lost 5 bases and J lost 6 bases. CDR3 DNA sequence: TGTGCCAGCAGTCCAATAACAGGGGTGAATGGCTACACCTTC. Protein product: CASSPITGVNGYTF.

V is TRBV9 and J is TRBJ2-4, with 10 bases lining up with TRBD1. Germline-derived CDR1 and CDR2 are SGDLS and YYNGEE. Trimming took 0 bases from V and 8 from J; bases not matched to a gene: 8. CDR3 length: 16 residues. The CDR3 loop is CASSVATGQGLDIQYF. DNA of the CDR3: TGTGCCAGCAGCGTAGCTACGGGACAGGGGTTAGACATTCAGTACTTC.

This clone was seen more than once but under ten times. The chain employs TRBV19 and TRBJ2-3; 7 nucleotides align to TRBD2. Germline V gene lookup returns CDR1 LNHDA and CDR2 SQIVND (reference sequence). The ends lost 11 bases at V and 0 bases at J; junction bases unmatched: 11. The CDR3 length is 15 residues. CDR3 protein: CASAGRHSSTDTQYF. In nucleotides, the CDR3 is TGTGCCTCAGCCGGGAGGCATTCTAGCACAGATACGCAGTATTTT. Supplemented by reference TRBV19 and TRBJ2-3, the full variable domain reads DGGITQSPKYLFRKEGQNVTLSCEQNLNHDAMYWYRQDPGQGLRLIYYSQIVNDFQKGDIAEGYSVSREKKESFPLTVTSAQKNPTAFYLCASAGRHSSTDTQYFGPGTRLTVL.

CDR3: CASSPTTPPGGGYTF. The CDR3 DNA reads as TGTGCCAGCTCACCGACCACCCCCCCAGGGGGTGGCTACACCTTC. The genes are TRBV18 and TRBJ1-2, with 7 bases identical to TRBD1. CDR3 length: 15 amino acids. The germline V gene has CDR1 KGHSH and CDR2 LQKENI. The V segment lost 3 bases and the J segment 7 bases; nucleotides outside the gene matches: 11.

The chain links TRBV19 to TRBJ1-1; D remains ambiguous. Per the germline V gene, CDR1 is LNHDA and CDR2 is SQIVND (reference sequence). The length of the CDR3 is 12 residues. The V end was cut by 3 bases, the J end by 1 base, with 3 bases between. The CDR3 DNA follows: TGTGCCAGTAGTATTAGGAACACTGAAGCTTTCTTT. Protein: CASSIRNTEAFF.

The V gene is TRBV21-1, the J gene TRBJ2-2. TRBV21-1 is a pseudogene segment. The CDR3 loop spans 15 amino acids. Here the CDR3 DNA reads TGTGCCAGCAGTCCTCGAGGGGCGAACACCGGGGAGCTGTTTTTT. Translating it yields CASSPRGANTGELFF.